The 28 T cell receptor beta chains below come from one sample, sequenced in a study of cytomegalovirus exposure and HLA in healthy donors. It was with 60 Vbeta and 13 Jbeta primers that the PCR ran. Produced via immunoSEQ multiplex PCR; TCRdb's table is partial and in-frame only. This table holds about 160,000 clones, over 70% found once. The sample was PBMCs. These TCRs come from a man between 18 and 35 years old in good health and CMV-seropositive.

The count of this clone is one. The chain recombines TRBV10-3 with TRBJ1-2; TRBD1 aligns across 8 bases. J was trimmed by 5 bases and V by 5 bases; bases with no gene match: 4. CDR1 and CDR2 (germline): ENHRY, SYGVKD. The CDR3 is 13 amino acids. The CDR3 loop is CAISPDRDYGYTF. CDR3 nucleotide sequence: TGTGCCATCAGTCCGGACAGGGATTATGGCTACACCTTC.

The rearrangement uses TRBV4-2 and TRBJ1-4; D unresolved. There are 18 residues in the CDR3. V lost 0 bases and J 5 bases, leaving 19 bases between the germline ends. Per the germline V gene, CDR1 is LGHNA and CDR2 is YNFKEQ. The CDR3 DNA reads TGTGCCAGCAGCCAAGATTATATCAACCCCTATACCAATGAAAAACTGTTTTTT. This translates into CASSQDYINPYTNEKLFF.

The chain joins TRBV5-4 to TRBJ2-1, with TRBD2 identical over 7 bases. Germline CDR1 is SGHNT and CDR2 is YYREEE (reference sequence). J gave up 0 bases and V 4 bases, and 4 bases lay outside the gene matches. This CDR3 region has 15 residues. This CDR3 reads CASSPTSDSYNEQFF. Here the CDR3 DNA reads TGTGCCAGCAGCCCCACTAGCGACTCCTACAATGAGCAGTTCTTC.

This rearrangement joins TRBV18 to TRBJ1-2; D gene ambiguous. The V gene lost 7 bases and the J gene lost 8 bases, with 14 bases spanning the gap. CDR1 KGHSH and CDR2 LQKENI come from the germline V gene. There are 12 residues in the CDR3. The CDR3 DNA reads as TGTGCCAGCTTATCCTCCGATGCGGGCTACACCTTC. It translates to CASLSSDAGYTF.

The chain has TRBV5-1 and TRBJ1-4; the D is unclear. V was cut by 4 bases and J by 8 bases, with 9 bases left in between. Germline V CDR1 and CDR2: SGHRS, YFSETQ. This CDR3 region has 12 residues. In nucleotides, the CDR3 is TGCGCCAGCAGCATCACTAGGGAAAAACTGTTTTTT. Residues: CASSITREKLFF.

This chain links TRBV5-4 with TRBJ2-7; possibly TRBD2 for D (6 bases). The germline gives CDR1 SGHNT, CDR2 YYREEE (reference sequence). The V and J ends lost 4 bases and 0 bases respectively, with 20 bases between them. This CDR3 has 17 residues. The CDR3: CASSDEAQRVYSYEQYF. The CDR3 DNA is TGTGCCAGCAGCGACGAGGCCCAGCGGGTTTACTCCTACGAGCAGTACTTC.

This clone was recorded only once. The genes are TRBV7-9 and TRBJ2-2, with 9 positions matching TRBD1. The V and J ends lost 5 bases and 7 bases, in that order; junction bases with no gene match: 11. The CDR3 is made up of 16 amino acids. Looked up from germline, CDR1 is SEHNR and CDR2 is FQNEAQ (reference sequence). This CDR3 reads CASSRPDRGNGGELFF. CDR3 nucleotides: TGTGCCAGCAGCCGGCCGGACAGGGGTAATGGCGGGGAGCTGTTTTTT.

The gene calls are TRBV25-1 and TRBJ1-2; TRBD1 aligns across 7 bases. V was clipped by 4 bases and J by 5 bases; unmatched bases: 7. This CDR3 spans 14 amino acids. Germline V lookup: CDR1 MGHDK, CDR2 SYGVNS. The CDR3 DNA sequence: TGTGCCAGCAGTGGGAAGCAGGGGGTTTATGGCTACACCTTC. It is translated as CASSGKQGVYGYTF.

This clone was seen a few times. CDR3 sequence: CASSQEGHLYEQYF. The CDR3 coding sequence is TGTGCCAGCAGCCAAGAGGGACACCTCTACGAGCAGTACTTC. The chain carries TRBV14 and TRBJ2-7; the D gene is possibly TRBD1 (6 bases). V lost 0 bases and J 3 bases, leaving 9 bases between the germline ends. Germline CDR1 SGHDN, CDR2 FVKESK. The CDR3 is 14 residues long.

This chain uses TRBV10-3 with TRBJ1-3; 8 bases map to TRBD1. The CDR3 covers 16 residues. V shed 0 bases and J 4 bases; nucleotides not matched to a gene: 5. From germline, CDR1 is ENHRY and CDR2 SYGVKD. The CDR3 DNA follows: TGTGCCATCAGTGAGTCGGACAGGGAATCAGGAAACACCATATATTTT. It yields the protein CAISESDRESGNTIYF.

This clone was recorded a few times. The V gene is TRBV4-1, the J gene TRBJ1-2, with D possibly TRBD1 on 5 matching bases. V shed 1 base and J shed 3 bases, with 9 bases lying between them. In germline, CDR1 is MGHRA, CDR2 YSYEKL. The CDR3 runs to 14 residues. CDR3: CASSQVEQDYGYTF. CDR3 nucleotide sequence: TGCGCCAGCAGCCAAGTGGAACAGGACTATGGCTACACCTTC.

This clone has a single count. CDR3 sequence (DNA): TGCGCCAGCAACCAGTGGGGGGAAGCCTACAATGAGCAGTTCTTC. Protein sequence: CASNQWGEAYNEQFF. This chain joins TRBV5-1 and TRBJ2-1; tentative D call: TRBD2 (6 bases). CDR1 and CDR2 from the germline V gene are SGHRS and YFSETQ. The CDR3 extends over 15 amino acids. Trimming removed 6 bases from V and 2 bases from J, with 15 bases in between. Full variable domain (missing parts from reference TRBV5-1 and TRBJ2-1): KAGVTQTPRYLIKTRGQQVTLSCSPISGHRSVSWYQQTPGQGLQFLFEYFSETQRNKGNFPGRFSGRQFSNSRSEMNVSTLELGDSALYLCASNQWGEAYNEQFFGPGTRLTVL.

The genes are TRBV6-5 and TRBJ2-5, with D tentatively TRBD1 (5 bases). This CDR3 comprises 13 residues. The germline CDR1 and CDR2 sequences are MNHEY and SVGAGI. V lost 5 bases to trimming and J lost 2 bases, with 9 bases between them. The CDR3 DNA reads as TGTGCCAGCAGTGATTCAGGGCAAGAGACCCAGTACTTC. It is translated as CASSDSGQETQYF.

V usage is TRBV29-1 and J usage is TRBJ1-1; 7 positions agree with TRBD1. J lost 1 base, V lost 4 bases, and 3 bases had no gene match. This CDR3 spans 13 amino acids. From germline, CDR1 is SQVTM and CDR2 ANQGSEA. The CDR3 region has the DNA TGCAGCGTTGGGCGGACAGGGAACACTGAAGCTTTCTTT. Protein product: CSVGRTGNTEAFF.

The chain carries TRBV7-8 and TRBJ2-7; a possible D gene is TRBD2 (5 bases). From germline, CDR1 is SGHVS and CDR2 FQNEAQ. This CDR3 contains 15 residues. Trimming took off 5 bases at V and 4 bases at J, with 18 bases between the two ends. CDR3: CASSHRPRESYEQYF. CDR3 nucleotides: TGTGCCAGCAGCCATCGACCTAGGGAGTCGTACGAGCAGTACTTC.

J is TRBJ2-1 and V is TRBV18, with 7 bases lining up with TRBD2. CDR1 is KGHSH and CDR2 is LQKENI in the germline V gene. The length of the CDR3 is 14 residues. After removal of 2 bases from V and 7 bases from J, the junction contained 5 bases not matched to a gene. CDR3 coding DNA: TGTGCCAGCTCACCATTGCAGGGAGGGAATGAGCAGTTCTTC. This sequence encodes CASSPLQGGNEQFF.

The chain uses TRBV19 and TRBJ2-1, with D unclear. The V end lost 4 bases, the J end lost 7 bases, and 11 bases lay between the germline ends. The germline gives CDR1 LNHDA, CDR2 SQIVND (reference sequence). The CDR3 is 13 residues long. DNA of the CDR3: TGTGCCAGTAGTACCATACAGTCAAATGAGCAGTTCTTC. Translated: CASSTIQSNEQFF.

This clone was picked up a small number of times. This rearrangement joins TRBV6-5 to TRBJ1-2; 7 bases fit TRBD1. This CDR3 spans 13 amino acids. Unmatched junction bases numbered 2, after V lost 5 bases and J lost 2 bases. Germline CDR1 MNHEY, CDR2 SVGAGI. The CDR3 loop is CASSPGQNYGYTF. In DNA form, the CDR3 reads TGTGCCAGCAGTCCGGGACAGAACTATGGCTACACCTTC.

This chain links TRBV5-4 with TRBJ2-2; D is ambiguous. This CDR3 contains 14 residues. The V and J ends lost 0 bases and 2 bases respectively, with 5 bases between them. Germline lookup yields CDR1 SGHNT and CDR2 YYREEE (reference sequence). The CDR3 region has the DNA TGTGCCAGCAGCTTGGACATCAACACCGGGGAGCTGTTTTTT. The encoded protein is CASSLDINTGELFF.

The CDR3 sequence: CASRPTSGGAYNEQFF. In DNA, the CDR3 is TGCGCCAGCAGACCGACTAGCGGGGGGGCCTACAATGAGCAGTTCTTC. V and J are TRBV5-1 and TRBJ2-1; TRBD2 agrees at 14 bases. CDR1 and CDR2 (germline): SGHRS, YFSETQ. V dropped 5 bases and J dropped 2; count of bases not matched to a gene: 3. The CDR3 length is 16 residues.

The table lists this clone with a few counts. V and J are TRBV27 and TRBJ2-1, with D perhaps TRBD1 (5 bases). With 4 bases removed from V and 8 bases from J, the gap between germline ends came to 12 bases. The CDR3 runs to 13 residues. From germline, CDR1 is MNHEY and CDR2 SMNVEV (reference sequence). CDR3: CASSSYRFDEQFF. The CDR3 nucleotides are TGTGCCAGCAGTTCCTACAGGTTCGATGAGCAGTTCTTC.

Turning to this clone: A far larger clone is one nucleotide away, so this likely arose from a read error. Different DNA sequences within this sample yield the same CDR3. The CDR3 nucleotides read TGTGCCAGCAGTGAATTAGGGACACCCAACACTGAGGCTTTCTTT. Translating it yields CASSELGTPNTEAFF. The chain is built from TRBV6-1 and TRBJ1-1; a weak D match, TRBD1 (6 bases). Per the germline V gene, CDR1 is MNHNS and CDR2 is SASEGT. The CDR3 sequence is 15 residues long.

The chain links TRBV4-2 to TRBJ2-7; TRBD1 might be the D (6 bases). Trimming removed 1 base from V and 3 bases from J, with 16 bases in between. CDR1 is LGHNA and CDR2 is YNFKEQ in the germline V gene. This CDR3 has 16 amino acids. The CDR3: CASSQATGTPVYEQYF. The CDR3 nucleotides read TGTGCCAGCAGCCAAGCGACCGGGACACCTGTCTACGAGCAGTACTTC.

The gene calls are TRBV18 and TRBJ2-5; 7 bases line up with TRBD1. The junction had 5 bases not matched to a gene; V was cut back by 2 bases and J by 5 bases. There are 14 residues in the CDR3. CDR1 KGHSH and CDR2 LQKENI come from the germline V gene. The CDR3 loop reads CASSPDRAGETQYF. DNA for the CDR3: TGTGCCAGCTCACCAGACAGGGCTGGGGAGACCCAGTACTTC.

The chain has TRBV10-3 and TRBJ2-3; 8 bases match TRBD2. This CDR3 has 17 residues. V shed 0 bases, J shed 7 bases, and the junction held 12 bases outside the gene matches. Per the germline V gene, CDR1 is ENHRY and CDR2 is SYGVKD. CDR3 loop: CAISESGRARFMNTQYF. The CDR3 nucleotides read TGTGCCATCAGTGAGTCCGGGAGGGCCAGGTTTATGAATACGCAGTATTTT.

This rearrangement joins TRBV7-9 to TRBJ2-1; TRBD2 matches at 8 bases. The ends lost 5 bases at V and 7 bases at J; junction bases unmatched: 10. The CDR3 extends over 15 amino acids. Germline V gives CDR1 SEHNR, CDR2 FQNEAQ (reference sequence). CDR3 in amino acids: CASSPPGTRNNEQFF. The DNA for the CDR3 is TGTGCCAGCAGCCCGCCAGGGACTAGGAATAATGAGCAGTTCTTC.

The chain employs TRBV4-1 and TRBJ2-7, with 13 bases aligning to TRBD2. Trimming removed 0 bases from V and 2 bases from J; junction bases left unmatched: 4. CDR3 size: 17 residues. From germline, CDR1 is MGHRA and CDR2 YSYEKL. The CDR3 DNA sequence: TGCGCCAGCAGCCAAGAAGGGACTAGCGGGGCCACCTACGAGCAGTACTTC. Its protein is CASSQEGTSGATYEQYF.

This clone is a singleton in its sample. J is TRBJ2-5 and V is TRBV2; 10 nucleotides align to TRBD2. CDR3 length: 16 residues. Germline trimming cut 4 bases from V and 0 bases from J; bases unmatched to any gene: 5. Germline V lookup: CDR1 SNHLY, CDR2 FYNNEI. The CDR3 reads CASSGGLAGDQETQYF. The DNA of the CDR3 is TGTGCCAGCAGTGGGGGGCTAGCGGGGGACCAAGAGACCCAGTACTTC.